The clone carrying this T cell receptor (beta chain) has only one observation. These data come from a study of shared clonotypes between healthy human individuals. For the study at large: Plates per donor: three CD4 naive, three CD4 memory, two CD8 naive, one CD8 memory.

The repertoire was sequenced with immunoSEQ multiplex PCR; TCRdb's copy has only in-frame clones and lacks some. This sample has a few hundred thousand clones, with roughly 91% found just once. This CDR3 has 14 residues. Germline values: CDR1 SGHRS, CDR2 YFSETQ. J was trimmed by 5 bases and V by 0 bases; bases with no gene match: 4. The sample consisted of memory CD8+ T cells sorted from blood. Subset given: CD45RO+ cells pooled with CCR7-negative TemRA cells. The clonotype comes from a man in his late teens or twenties in good health. The chain links TRBV5-1 to TRBJ2-5; 7 nucleotides line up with TRBD1. This CDR3 is CASSLGIGGETQYF. The CDR3 DNA reads TGCGCCAGCAGCTTGGGGATAGGGGGCGAGACCCAGTACTTC.